Below, one T cell receptor beta chain is given with its context. No antigen is known for it. The sample comes from a study of cytomegalovirus exposure and HLA in healthy donors. Likely unrecorded immune exposures existed in these nominally healthy donors. General study findings and limits: A reported reduction in N-insertions relative to the 666-donor mean was seen in an Asian-associated ancestry cluster in a later analysis. Most TCR beta V segments were productive about 87% or about 30% of the time in an earlier analysis.

In the PCR, 60 Vbeta and 13 Jbeta primers were used. Only in-frame clones appear in the TCRdb table, and some are missing; sequencing was by immunoSEQ multiplex PCR. This table lists about 130,000 clones. Per the germline V gene, CDR1 is MNHNS and CDR2 is SASEGT. The junction had 14 bases not matched to a gene; V was cut back by 9 bases and J by 6 bases. The CDR3 length is 15 residues. This TCR was sampled from a man between 18 and 29 years old in good health and CMV-seronegative. Sequencing was carried out using PBMCs. This sequence joins TRBV6-1 and TRBJ2-1; 7 positions agree with TRBD2. The CDR3 is CASIELGEGLNEQFF. Written as DNA, the CDR3 is TGTGCCAGTATCGAGCTTGGGGAGGGCCTCAATGAGCAGTTCTTC.